These T cell receptor beta chains were read from a single sample in a study of identical twins. TCRdb used MiXCR to reprocess the 5' RACE reads, holding one entry per CDR3 protein. This sample carries approximately 620,000 distinct CDR3 sequences, roughly 8% of them seen once, and the ten largest clones take more than 0.75%. Another study also made use of these data, one on yellow fever vaccine responses in identical twins.

Sequencing was carried out using PBMCs. The receptor source for this set is a woman aged 18-29 years in good health. Each CDR3 is given with its conserved first and last residue. The D gene is left open where the match is weak. Clone size is stated in some rows and not others, as once, few, many or a class when expanded.

j_gene | d_gene | v_gene | abundance | CDR3nt | CDR3aa
TRBJ2-5 | - | TRBV7-6 | - | TGTGCCAGCAGCTCCCGTGCCGCCGGGACTCTAAAAGAGACCCAGTACTTC | CASSSRAAGTLKETQYF
TRBJ2-7 | - | TRBV20-1 | few | TGCAGTGCTAGCACGGAGGGCTACGAGCAGTACTTC | CSASTEGYEQYF
TRBJ2-3 | - | TRBV20-1 | few | TGCAGTGCTAGTCTCCTGGGCGATACAGATACGCAGTATTTT | CSASLLGDTDTQYF
TRBJ2-7 | TRBD1 | TRBV27 | few | TGTGCCAGCAGTTTATTAGGGACAGGGAAAGAGCAGTACTTC | CASSLLGTGKEQYF
TRBJ2-6 | - | TRBV6-1 | - | TGTGCCAGCAGGCAGGCTGGGGCCAACGTCCTGACTTTC | CASRQAGANVLTF
TRBJ2-5 | - | TRBV28 | few | TGTGCTAGCAGGCTAGTGGGTCCTACGGGGACCCAGTACTTC | CASRLVGPTGTQYF
TRBJ1-6 | - | TRBV3-1 | many | TGTGCCAGCAGCCAAGAGCGGGTAGCACCCCTCCACTTT | CASSQERVAPLHF
TRBJ2-7 | TRBD1 | TRBV5-1 | few | TGCGCCAGCACCACCGGGGGACAGGGGAACGAGCAGTACTTC | CASTTGGQGNEQYF
TRBJ2-2 | - | TRBV12-3/TRBV12-4 | - | TGTGCCAGCCGGGACCAGAACACCGGGGAGCTGTTTTTT | CASRDQNTGELFF
TRBJ1-1 | - | TRBV6-5 | many | TGTGCCAGTAGTTATACAGTGAACACTGAAGCTTTCTTT | CASSYTVNTEAFF
TRBJ1-2 | TRBD1 | TRBV7-2 | few | TGTGCCAGCAGCTTAGCCCCTAGGACAGGGGGAGTGTTCTATGGCTACACCTTC | CASSLAPRTGGVFYGYTF
TRBJ1-6 | - | TRBV6-5 | few | TGTGCCAGCAGTTACGGCCACGGCTCCTATAATTCACCCCTCCACTTT | CASSYGHGSYNSPLHF